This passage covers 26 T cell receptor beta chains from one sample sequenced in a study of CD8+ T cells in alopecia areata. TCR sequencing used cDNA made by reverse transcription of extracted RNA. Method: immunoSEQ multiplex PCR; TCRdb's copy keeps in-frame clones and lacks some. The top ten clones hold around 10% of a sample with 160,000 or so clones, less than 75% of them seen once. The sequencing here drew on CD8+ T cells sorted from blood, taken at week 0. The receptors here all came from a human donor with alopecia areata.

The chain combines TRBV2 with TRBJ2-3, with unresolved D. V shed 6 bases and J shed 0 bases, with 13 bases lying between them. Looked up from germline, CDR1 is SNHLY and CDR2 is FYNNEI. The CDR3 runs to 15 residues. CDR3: CASSSYPPSTDTQYF. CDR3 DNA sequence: TGTGCCAGCAGCAGCTACCCCCCTAGCACAGATACGCAGTATTTT.

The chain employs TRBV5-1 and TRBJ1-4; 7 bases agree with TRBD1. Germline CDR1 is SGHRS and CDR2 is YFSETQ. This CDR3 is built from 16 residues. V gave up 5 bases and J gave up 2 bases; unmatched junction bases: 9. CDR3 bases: TGCGCCAGCAGTTCTCGCCGGGACAGCACTAATGAAAAACTGTTTTTT. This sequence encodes CASSSRRDSTNEKLFF. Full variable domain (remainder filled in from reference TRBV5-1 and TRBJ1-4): KAGVTQTPRYLIKTRGQQVTLSCSPISGHRSVSWYQQTPGQGLQFLFEYFSETQRNKGNFPGRFSGRQFSNSRSEMNVSTLELGDSALYLCASSSRRDSTNEKLFFGSGTQLSVL.

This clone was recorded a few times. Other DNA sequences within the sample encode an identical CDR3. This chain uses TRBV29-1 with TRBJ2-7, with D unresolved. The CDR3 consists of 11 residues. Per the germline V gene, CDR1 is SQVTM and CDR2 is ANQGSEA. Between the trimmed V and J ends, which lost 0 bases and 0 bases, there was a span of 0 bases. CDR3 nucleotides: TGCAGCGTTGAAGACTCCTACGAGCAGTACTTC. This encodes CSVEDSYEQYF.

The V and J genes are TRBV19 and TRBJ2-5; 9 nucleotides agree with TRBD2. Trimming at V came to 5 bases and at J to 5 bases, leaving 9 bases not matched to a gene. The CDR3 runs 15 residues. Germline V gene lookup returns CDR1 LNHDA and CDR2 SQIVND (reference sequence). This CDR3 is CASSSAGGPLETQYF. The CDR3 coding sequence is TGTGCCAGTAGTTCGGCGGGGGGGCCTTTGGAGACCCAGTACTTC.

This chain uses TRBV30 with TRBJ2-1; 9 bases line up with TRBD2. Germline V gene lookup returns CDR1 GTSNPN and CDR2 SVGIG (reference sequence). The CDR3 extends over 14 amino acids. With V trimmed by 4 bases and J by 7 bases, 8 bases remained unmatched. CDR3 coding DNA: TGTGCCTGGATGGTTAGCGGGGGTTGGAATGAGCAGTTCTTC. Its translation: CAWMVSGGWNEQFF.

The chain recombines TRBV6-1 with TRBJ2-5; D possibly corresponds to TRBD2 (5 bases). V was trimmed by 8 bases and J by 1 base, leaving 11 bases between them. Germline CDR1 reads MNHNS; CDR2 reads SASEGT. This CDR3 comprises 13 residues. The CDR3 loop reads CASGEGFQETQYF. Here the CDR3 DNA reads TGTGCCAGCGGAGAGGGATTCCAAGAGACCCAGTACTTC.

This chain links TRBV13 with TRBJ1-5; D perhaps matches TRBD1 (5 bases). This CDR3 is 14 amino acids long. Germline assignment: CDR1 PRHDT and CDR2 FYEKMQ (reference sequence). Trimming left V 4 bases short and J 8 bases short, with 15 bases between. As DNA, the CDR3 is TGTGCCAGCAGCTCGGGACCAACCCCGGAGCCCCAGCATTTT. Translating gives CASSSGPTPEPQHF.

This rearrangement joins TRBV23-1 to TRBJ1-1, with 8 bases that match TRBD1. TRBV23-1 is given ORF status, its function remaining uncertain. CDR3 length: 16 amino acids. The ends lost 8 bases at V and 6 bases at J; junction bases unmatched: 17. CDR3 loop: CASALGQGGGEAEAFF. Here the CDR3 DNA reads TGCGCCAGCGCCCTTGGACAGGGAGGGGGGGAAGCTGAAGCTTTCTTT.

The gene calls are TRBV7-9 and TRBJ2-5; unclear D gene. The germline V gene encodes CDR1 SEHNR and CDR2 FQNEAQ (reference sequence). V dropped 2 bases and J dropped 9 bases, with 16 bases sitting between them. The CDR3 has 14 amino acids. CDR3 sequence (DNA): TGTGCCAGCAGCTTAAGCCTTCAGGCCAAGGCCCAGTACTTC. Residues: CASSLSLQAKAQYF. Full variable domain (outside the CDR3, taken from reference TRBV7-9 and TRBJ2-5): DTGVSQNPRHKITKRGQNVTFRCDPISEHNRLYWYRQTLGQGPEFLTYFQNEAQLEKSRLLSDRFSAERPKGSFSTLEIQRTEQGDSAMYLCASSLSLQAKAQYFGPGTRLLVL.

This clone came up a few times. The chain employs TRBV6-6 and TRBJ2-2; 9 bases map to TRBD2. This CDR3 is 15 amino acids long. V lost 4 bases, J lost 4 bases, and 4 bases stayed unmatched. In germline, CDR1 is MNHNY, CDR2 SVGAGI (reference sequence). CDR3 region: CASSFTAGGTGELFF. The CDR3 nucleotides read TGTGCCAGCAGTTTTACAGCGGGGGGCACCGGGGAGCTGTTTTTT.

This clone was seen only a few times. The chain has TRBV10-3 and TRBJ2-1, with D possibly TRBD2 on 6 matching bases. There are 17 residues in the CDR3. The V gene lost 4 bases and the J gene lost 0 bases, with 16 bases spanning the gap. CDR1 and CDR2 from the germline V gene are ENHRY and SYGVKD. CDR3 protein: CAISGGLAALSYNEQFF. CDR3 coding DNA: TGTGCCATCAGTGGGGGATTAGCGGCGCTCTCCTACAATGAGCAGTTCTTC.

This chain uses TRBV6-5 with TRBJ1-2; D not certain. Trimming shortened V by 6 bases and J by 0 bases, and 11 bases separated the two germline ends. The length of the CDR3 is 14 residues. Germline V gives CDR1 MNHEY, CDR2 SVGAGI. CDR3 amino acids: CASSNRGANYGYTF. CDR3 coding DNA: TGTGCCAGCAGCAACCGTGGGGCTAACTATGGCTACACCTTC.

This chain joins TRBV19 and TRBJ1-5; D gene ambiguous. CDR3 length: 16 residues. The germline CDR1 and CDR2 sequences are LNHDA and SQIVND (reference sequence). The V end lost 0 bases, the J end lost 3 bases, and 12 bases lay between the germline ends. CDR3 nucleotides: TGTGCCAGTAGTATAGATCTTCGGGTACTCAATCAGCCCCAGCATTTT. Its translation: CASSIDLRVLNQPQHF.

Here the CDR3 reads CASSHQAGNTIYF. For the CDR3, the DNA is TGCGCCAGCAGTCACCAGGCCGGAAACACCATATATTTT. The chain has TRBV23-1 and TRBJ1-3; D gene ambiguous. TRBV23-1 carries the ORF label, with uncertain function. CDR3 length equals 13 residues. Between the trimmed V and J ends, which lost 3 bases and 4 bases, there was a span of 7 bases.

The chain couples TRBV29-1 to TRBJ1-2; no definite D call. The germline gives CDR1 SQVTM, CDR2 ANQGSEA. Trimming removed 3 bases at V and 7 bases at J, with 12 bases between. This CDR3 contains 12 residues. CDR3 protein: CSVDPRKVGYTF. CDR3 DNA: TGCAGCGTTGATCCCAGGAAGGTTGGCTACACCTTC. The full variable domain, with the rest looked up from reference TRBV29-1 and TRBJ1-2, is SAVISQKPSRDICQRGTSLTIQCQVDSQVTMMFWYRQQPGQSLTLIATANQGSEATYESGFVIDKFPISRPNLTFSTLTVSNMSPEDSSIYLCSVDPRKVGYTFGSGTRLTVV.

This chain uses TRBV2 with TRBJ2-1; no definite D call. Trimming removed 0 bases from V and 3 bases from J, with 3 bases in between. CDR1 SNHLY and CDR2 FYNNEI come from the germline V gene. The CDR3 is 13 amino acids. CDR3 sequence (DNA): TGTGCCAGCAGTGAAGCTGGCTACAATGAGCAGTTCTTC. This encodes CASSEAGYNEQFF.

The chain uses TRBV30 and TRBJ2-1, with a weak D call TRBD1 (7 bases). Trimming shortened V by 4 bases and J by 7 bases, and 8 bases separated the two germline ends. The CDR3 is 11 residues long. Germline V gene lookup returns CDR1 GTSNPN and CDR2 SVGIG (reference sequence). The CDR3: CAWTGGNEQFF. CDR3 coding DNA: TGTGCCTGGACAGGGGGGAATGAGCAGTTCTTC.

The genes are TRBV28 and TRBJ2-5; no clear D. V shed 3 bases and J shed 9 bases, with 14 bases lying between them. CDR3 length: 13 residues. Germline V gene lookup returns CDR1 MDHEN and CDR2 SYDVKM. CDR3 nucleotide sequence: TGTGCCAGCAGTTTCGGTTTACTTGGGGCCCAGTACTTC. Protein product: CASSFGLLGAQYF.

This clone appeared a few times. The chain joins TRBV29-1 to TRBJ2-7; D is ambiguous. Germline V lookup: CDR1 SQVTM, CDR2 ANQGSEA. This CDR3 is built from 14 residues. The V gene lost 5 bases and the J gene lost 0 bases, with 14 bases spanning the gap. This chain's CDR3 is CSVLSSVDSYEQYF. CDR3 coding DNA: TGCAGCGTTCTCAGCTCAGTAGACTCCTACGAGCAGTACTTC.

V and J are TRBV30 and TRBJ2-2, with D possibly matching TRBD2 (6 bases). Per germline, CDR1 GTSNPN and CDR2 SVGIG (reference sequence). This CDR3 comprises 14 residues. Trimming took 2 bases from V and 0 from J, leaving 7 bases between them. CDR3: CAWSWGANTGELFF. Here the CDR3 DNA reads TGTGCCTGGAGTTGGGGGGCGAACACCGGGGAGCTGTTTTTT.

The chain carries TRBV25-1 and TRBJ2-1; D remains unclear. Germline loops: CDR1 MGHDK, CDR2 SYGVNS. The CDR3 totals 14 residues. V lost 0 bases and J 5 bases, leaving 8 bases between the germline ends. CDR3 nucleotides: TGTGCCAGCAGTGAATATGGCCTTGACAATGAGCAGTTCTTC. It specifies CASSEYGLDNEQFF.

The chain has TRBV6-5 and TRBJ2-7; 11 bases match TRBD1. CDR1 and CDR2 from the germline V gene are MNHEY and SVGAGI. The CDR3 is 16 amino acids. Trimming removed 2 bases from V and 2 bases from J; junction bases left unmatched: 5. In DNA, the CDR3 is TGTGCCAGCAGTTACGCGGGACAGGGGGGTACCTACGAGCAGTACTTC. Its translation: CASSYAGQGGTYEQYF.

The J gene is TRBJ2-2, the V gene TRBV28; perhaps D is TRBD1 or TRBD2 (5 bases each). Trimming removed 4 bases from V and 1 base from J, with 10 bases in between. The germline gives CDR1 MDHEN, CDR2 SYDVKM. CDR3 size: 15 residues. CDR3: CASSYGTVNTGELFF. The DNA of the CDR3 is TGTGCCAGCAGTTACGGGACGGTGAACACCGGGGAGCTGTTTTTT.

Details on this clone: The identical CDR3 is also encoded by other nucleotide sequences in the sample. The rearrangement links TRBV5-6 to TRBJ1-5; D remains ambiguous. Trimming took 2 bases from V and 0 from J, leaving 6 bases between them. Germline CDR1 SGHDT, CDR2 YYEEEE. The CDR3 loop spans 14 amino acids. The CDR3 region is CASSFGGSNQPQHF. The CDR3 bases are TGTGCCAGCAGCTTTGGAGGTAGCAATCAGCCCCAGCATTTT.

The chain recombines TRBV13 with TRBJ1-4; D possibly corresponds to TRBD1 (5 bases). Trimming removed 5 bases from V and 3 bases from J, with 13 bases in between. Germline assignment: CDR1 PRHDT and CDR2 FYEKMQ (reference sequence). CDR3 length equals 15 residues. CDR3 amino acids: CASSRRGRANEKLFF. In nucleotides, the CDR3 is TGTGCCAGCAGCCGACGGGGGAGGGCTAATGAAAAACTGTTTTTT.

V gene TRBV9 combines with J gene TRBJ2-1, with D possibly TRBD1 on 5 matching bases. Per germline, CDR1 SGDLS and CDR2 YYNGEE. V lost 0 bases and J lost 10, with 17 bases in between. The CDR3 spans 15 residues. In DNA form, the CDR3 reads TGTGCCAGCAGCGTAGAGGACCGCGCGGCAGGGGAGCAGTTCTTC. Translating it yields CASSVEDRAAGEQFF.